Listed here is a single TCR beta chain. The data originate from a study of PD-L1 blockade in urothelial cancer. Overall study context: Patients initiated atezolizumab in about 2014 at 1,200 mg intravenously every 3 weeks. Median T cell yield per blood sample was some 140,000 cells. Blood drawn 3 weeks (second dose) and 6 weeks after treatment start was analyzed.

The protocol was immunoSEQ multiplex PCR, while the TCRdb copy is restricted to in-frame clones and leaves out a portion. The table records fewer than 25,000 clones, around 90% of them present only once. The receptor was isolated from a man aged 50-59 years with urothelial cancer. The material sequenced was PBMCs, taken around atezolizumab (anti-PD-L1) treatment.

DNA for the CDR3: TGTGCCAGCTCACCTTTAGTGTCGGGACTCAAAGGATCTGGGGCCAACGTCCTGACTTTC. This sequence encodes CASSPLVSGLKGSGANVLTF. The genes are TRBV18 and TRBJ2-6; a possible D gene is TRBD2 (6 bases). Germline V gene data show CDR1 as KGHSH and CDR2 as LQKENI. V was pared by 3 bases and J by 1 base, with 22 bases between. CDR3 length equals 20 residues.